The clone carrying this TCR beta chain was counted ten times or more. Described time point: longitudinal time-point 3. A total of 2 million PBMCs stored at -80 degrees C provided the unsorted libraries. Germline V gene sequence: CDR1 SEHNR, CDR2 FQNEAQ (reference sequence). CDR3 size: 15 residues. V dropped 0 bases and J dropped 6 bases, with 14 bases sitting between them. This sample stems from a study of neurological immune-mediated disorders. The cDNA was generated by 5'RACE with 10-nucleotide random UMIs. TCRdb called the 5' RACE reads again in MiXCR, with one record for every CDR3 protein. The sample lists 40,000 or so distinct CDR3 sequences; around an eighth were seen once.

The sequence was collected from a man aged 25-40 years in good health. Sequenced sample: PBMCs. The chain carries TRBV7-9 and TRBJ1-1, with a possible D match to TRBD1 (5 bases). CDR3 in DNA: TGTGCCAGCAGCTTAGCGGGTCAGGGCTGGTCTGAAGCTTTCTTT. Translated: CASSLAGQGWSEAFF.